The 11 T cell receptor beta chains given below trace back to one sample, sequenced in a study of regulatory T cells in long-lasting Graves disease. The authors built TCR beta libraries using iRepertoire HTBI primers and Arm-PCR of CDR3 regions. TCRdb ran MiXCR on the multiplex PCR reads and lists one entry per CDR3 protein. The repertoire holds about 540,000 distinct CDR3 sequences, with 13% as singletons. Described time point: newly diagnosed GD, antithyroid drugs for less than 3 months. The TCR library was made from RNA extracted from PBMCs. This sample was shared with a second study, whose subject was T cells in Graves' hyperthyroidism and ophthalmopathy.

Sequencing used peripheral blood mononuclear cells (PBMCs), obtained at new diagnosis, from a patient treated with antithyroid drugs. These receptors all stem from a man aged 25-40 years with Graves disease.

This clonotype was counted many times. This chain links TRBV12-3 or TRBV12-4 with TRBJ2-5; possibly TRBD2 for D (6 bases). The V gene lost 3 bases and the J gene lost 7 bases, with 21 bases spanning the gap. The CDR3 spans 16 residues. In nucleotides, the CDR3 is TGTGCCAGCAGTTTTGCCCCGACACCGGGGCGGGGGACCCAGTACTTC. Translation: CASSFAPTPGRGTQYF.

The chain carries TRBV7-3 and TRBJ2-3; 9 bases agree with TRBD2. CDR1 SGHTA and CDR2 FQGTGA come from the germline V gene. J was trimmed by 1 base and V by 5 bases; bases with no gene match: 7. The CDR3 is 16 amino acids. CDR3 protein: CASSPSGRKGTDTQYF. For the CDR3, the DNA is TGTGCCAGCAGCCCAAGCGGGAGGAAGGGCACAGATACGCAGTATTTT.

The table lists this clonotype with many counts. This chain connects TRBV12-3 or TRBV12-4 to TRBJ2-1, with a weak D call TRBD2 (5 bases). Trimming removed 6 bases at V and 10 bases at J, with 19 bases between. This CDR3 comprises 14 residues. Here the CDR3 DNA reads TGTGCCAGCAGATTGCCCTGGGAGTTGGGAGAGCAGTTCTTC. Translated: CASRLPWELGEQFF.

This clonotype was detected only once. The limits of the CDR3 on the DNA are not certain, so only TCRdb's listed CDR3 is given. The chain carries TRBV2 and TRBJ2-7; the tabulated D call, TRBD1, remains unverified against the DNA. Germline V gene lookup returns CDR1 SNHLY and CDR2 FYNNEI. The CDR3 spans 23 amino acids, including both terminal residues. The CDR3 reads CASSQTSVYFCAVLGGRSYEQYF.

The CDR3 here is CASSIKLVGEQFF. CDR3 sequence (DNA): TGTGCCAGCAGCATAAAGCTAGTAGGTGAGCAGTTCTTC. The chain uses TRBV7-3 and TRBJ2-1, with D hard to call. Germline lookup yields CDR1 SGHTA and CDR2 FQGTGA. There are 13 residues in the CDR3. V lost 5 bases and J lost 9, with 14 bases in between.

This clonotype was found many times. The chain uses TRBV7-2 and TRBJ2-7, with TRBD2 matching 12 bases. V shed 4 bases and J 6 bases; nucleotides not matched to a gene: 7. The CDR3 totals 15 residues. The V gene's germline CDR1 is SGHTA and CDR2 FQGNSA. The chain's CDR3 is CASSSVSSGRAEQYF. The CDR3, as DNA: TGTGCCAGCAGCTCAGTTTCTAGCGGGAGGGCCGAGCAGTACTTC.

This clonotype has ten or more counts. The chain's CDR3 is CASGPSLGPSSYEQYF. CDR3 DNA: TGTGCCAGCGGCCCTTCCCTTGGGCCTAGCTCCTACGAGCAGTACTTC. V usage is TRBV28 and J usage is TRBJ2-7; no firm D call. Trimming cost V 8 bases and J 0 bases, with 20 bases left between them. The germline V gene encodes CDR1 MDHEN and CDR2 SYDVKM. The CDR3 sequence is 16 residues long.

This clonotype appeared many times. The chain recombines TRBV19 with TRBJ1-2; 9 bases match TRBD1. Germline V gene sequence: CDR1 LNHDA, CDR2 SQIVND (reference sequence). With 7 bases clipped from V and 2 bases from J, the junction kept 11 bases outside the gene matches. The CDR3 loop spans 16 amino acids. This chain's CDR3 is CASTLRLGTGNYGYTF. The CDR3 DNA reads TGTGCCAGTACTTTAAGGTTGGGGACAGGGAACTATGGCTACACCTTC.

This clonotype was observed many times. The CDR3 region is CASTPTGDMQPQHF. The CDR3, as DNA: TGTGCCAGCACGCCTACAGGGGATATGCAGCCCCAGCATTTT. This rearrangement joins TRBV28 to TRBJ1-5, with 7 positions matching TRBD1. Germline assignment: CDR1 MDHEN and CDR2 SYDVKM. The CDR3 contains 14 residues. Trimming took 7 bases from V and 7 from J; bases not matched to a gene: 10.

This clonotype was counted only a few times. The rearrangement links TRBV24-1 to TRBJ2-5; 7 bases agree with TRBD1. The CDR3 is 15 amino acids. Per the germline V gene, CDR1 is KGHDR and CDR2 is SFDVKD. V lost 3 bases, J lost 1 base, and 4 bases stayed unmatched. Here the CDR3 reads CATSDHRGLQETQYF. The CDR3 coding sequence is TGTGCCACCAGTGATCACAGGGGTCTCCAAGAGACCCAGTACTTC.

There are a few counts of this clonotype. This chain links TRBV5-1 with TRBJ2-7; the D gene is possibly TRBD2 (6 bases). Trimming cost V 4 bases and J 3 bases, with 8 bases left between them. This CDR3 is 12 amino acids long. CDR1 is SGHRS, CDR2 YFSETQ, per germline. In nucleotides, the CDR3 is TGCGCCAGCAGCGGCGGGATCTACGAGCAGTACTTC. Protein sequence: CASSGGIYEQYF.